Listed here are 14 T cell receptor beta chains from one sample, sequenced in a study of CD8 T cells in ankylosing spondylitis. One entry per CDR3 protein, called by TCRdb with MiXCR from the 5' RACE reads. The repertoire includes about 350,000 distinct CDR3 sequences, roughly 22% of them detected once, and around 13% sits in the top ten. Sequenced input: blood, either unsorted or a sorted T cell fraction (not recorded which). The receptors shown here come from a male donor with ankylosing spondylitis or in good health (not recorded which).

Ten or more counts support this clonotype. J is TRBJ2-1 and V is TRBV9; 10 bases match TRBD2. CDR1 is SGDLS, CDR2 YYNGEE, per germline. This CDR3 comprises 13 residues. The V segment lost 4 bases and the J segment 14 bases; nucleotides outside the gene matches: 9. This chain's CDR3 is CASSTLAGARKFF. The DNA of the CDR3 is TGTGCCAGCAGCACTCTAGCGGGGGCTAGGAAGTTCTTC.

The J gene is TRBJ1-1, the V gene TRBV5-6; D is perhaps TRBD1 (6 bases). CDR1 is SGHDT and CDR2 is YYEEEE in the germline V gene. The CDR3 spans 14 residues. Trimming pared 5 bases from V and 2 bases from J, leaving 13 bases between. The CDR3 coding sequence is TGTGCCAGCAGTCCCGGGACAAGAAACACTGAAGCTTTCTTT. Amino acids: CASSPGTRNTEAFF.

The V and J genes are TRBV7-9 and TRBJ2-7; 7 bases align to TRBD1. Germline values: CDR1 SEHNR, CDR2 FQNEAQ (reference sequence). CDR3 length equals 14 residues. V shed 7 bases, J shed 4 bases, and the junction held 10 bases outside the gene matches. The DNA for the CDR3 is TGTGCCAGCATTGGTCGGGACAGATCGTACGAGCAGTACTTC. Its translation: CASIGRDRSYEQYF.

The chain couples TRBV28 to TRBJ1-5; a possible D gene is TRBD1 (5 bases). The CDR3 length is 16 residues. Looked up from germline, CDR1 is MDHEN and CDR2 is SYDVKM. Trimming stripped 1 base from V and 1 base from J, with 11 bases between. The CDR3 nucleotides read TGTGCCAGCAGTTTATTTGGGGGTGAGAGCAATCAGCCCCAGCATTTT. Translated: CASSLFGGESNQPQHF.

V usage is TRBV12-3 or TRBV12-4 and J usage is TRBJ2-1; TRBD1 is a possible D gene (6 bases). V was trimmed by 2 bases and J by 15 bases, leaving 14 bases between them. The CDR3 has 12 residues. CDR3 sequence: CASSLTGPILFF. DNA for the CDR3: TGTGCCAGCAGTTTAACAGGGCCTATTCTGTTCTTC.

This clonotype was seen ten or more times. The V and J genes are TRBV19 and TRBJ1-5; D not resolved. This CDR3 has 14 amino acids. The V and J ends lost 3 bases and 6 bases respectively, with 12 bases between them. Germline V gene data show CDR1 as LNHDA and CDR2 as SQIVND (reference sequence). Here the CDR3 reads CASSIGLLGQPQHF. The CDR3 DNA reads TGTGCCAGTAGTATTGGTCTTTTAGGTCAGCCCCAGCATTTT. Full variable domain (rest looked up from reference TRBV19 and TRBJ1-5): DGGITQSPKYLFRKEGQNVTLSCEQNLNHDAMYWYRQDPGQGLRLIYYSQIVNDFQKGDIAEGYSVSREKKESFPLTVTSAQKNPTAFYLCASSIGLLGQPQHFGDGTRLSIL.

V is TRBV20-1 and J is TRBJ2-2; D is possibly TRBD1 (5 bases). CDR3 length equals 15 residues. From germline, CDR1 is DFQATT and CDR2 SNEGSKA (reference sequence). Trimming left V 1 base short and J 2 bases short, with 11 bases between. CDR3 residues: CSARAAGYNTGELFF. For the CDR3, the DNA is TGCAGTGCTAGAGCCGCAGGGTACAACACCGGGGAGCTGTTTTTT.

Only a few counts were recorded for this clonotype. The genes are TRBV11-1 and TRBJ2-2; tentative D call: TRBD1 (6 bases). Germline V gives CDR1 SGHAT, CDR2 FQDESV (reference sequence). The CDR3 covers 19 residues. V was cut by 5 bases and J by 0 bases, with 22 bases left in between. The CDR3: CASSPSPGTPKANTGELFF. The CDR3 nucleotides read TGTGCCAGCAGCCCGTCCCCCGGGACACCAAAAGCGAACACCGGGGAGCTGTTTTTT.

This clonotype was recorded a few times. Here the CDR3 DNA reads TGTGCCAGCAGGCCGACTAGCGGGGTATTATACAATGAGCAGTTCTTC. This sequence encodes CASRPTSGVLYNEQFF. V is TRBV6-1 and J is TRBJ2-1; 11 bases match TRBD2. The length of the CDR3 is 16 residues. J lost 4 bases, V lost 6 bases, and 8 bases had no gene match. From germline, CDR1 is MNHNS and CDR2 SASEGT.

This clonotype was found a few times. The chain recombines TRBV7-9 with TRBJ1-2; unclear D gene. CDR3 length: 14 residues. Between the trimmed V and J ends, which lost 1 base and 0 bases, there was a span of 6 bases. Germline CDR1 is SEHNR and CDR2 is FQNEAQ (reference sequence). The CDR3 DNA reads TGTGCCAGCAGCTTAGTCCCAGCTAACTATGGCTACACCTTC. It encodes CASSLVPANYGYTF. Full variable domain (rest looked up from reference TRBV7-9 and TRBJ1-2): DTGVSQNPRHKITKRGQNVTFRCDPISEHNRLYWYRQTLGQGPEFLTYFQNEAQLEKSRLLSDRFSAERPKGSFSTLEIQRTEQGDSAMYLCASSLVPANYGYTFGSGTRLTVV.

The table lists this clonotype with a few counts. The chain carries TRBV28 and TRBJ2-1; TRBD1 is a possible D gene (6 bases). The CDR3 extends over 15 amino acids. The V gene's germline CDR1 is MDHEN and CDR2 SYDVKM. Deletions cut 7 bases from V and 5 bases from J, with 18 bases between. DNA for the CDR3: TGTGCCAGCACCCCCCCCGGACAGAGGCACAATGAGCAGTTCTTC. Encoded protein: CASTPPGQRHNEQFF. Filled out from reference TRBV28 and TRBJ2-1, the complete variable domain reads DVKVTQSSRYLVKRTGEKVFLECVQDMDHENMFWYRQDPGLGLRLIYFSYDVKMKEKGDIPEGYSVSREKKERFSLILESASTNQTSMYLCASTPPGQRHNEQFFGPGTRLTVL.

This clonotype was seen only a few times. The rearrangement joins TRBV25-1 to TRBJ2-7, with D hard to call. V was trimmed by 3 bases and J by 7 bases, leaving 19 bases between them. The CDR3 contains 15 residues. Germline V CDR1 and CDR2: MGHDK, SYGVNS. The CDR3 loop is CASSDFPEPGAEQYF. CDR3 sequence (DNA): TGTGCCAGCAGTGATTTCCCTGAACCGGGTGCTGAGCAGTACTTC.

The V and J genes are TRBV6-5 and TRBJ1-2, with D perhaps matching TRBD1 (6 bases). The CDR3 length is 16 residues. The germline V gene has CDR1 MNHEY and CDR2 SVGAGI. V lost 0 bases and J lost 7, with 18 bases in between. The CDR3 protein is CASSYSTTTGHGGYTF. For the CDR3, the DNA is TGTGCCAGCAGTTACTCAACAACCACAGGGCATGGTGGCTACACCTTC.

This clonotype was counted between two and nine times. The CDR3, as DNA: TGCGCCAGCAGTGAATTGAGCACAGATACGCAGTATTTT. Amino acid sequence: CASSELSTDTQYF. The chain joins TRBV10-1 to TRBJ2-3; no definite D call. The CDR3 loop spans 13 amino acids. V shed 3 bases and J shed 0 bases, with 4 bases lying between them. Germline CDR1 reads WNHNN; CDR2 reads SYGVQD (reference sequence).